Listed below are T cell receptor beta chains from one sample, sequenced in a study of quantifying T cell responses using KT2 cells. Each CDR3 protein is one row after TCRdb ran MiXCR on the UMI-ligation and nested PCR reads. Here the sample spans just under 50,000 distinct CDR3 sequences, under 14% being singletons. Sequenced input: PBMCs spiked with cells of the T cell clone KT2. The receptors were gathered from a human donor. Each CDR3 is given with its conserved first and last residue. The order of the fields is CDR3 DNA, CDR3 protein, clone size, J gene, V gene, D gene. D genes are given only for firm matches. Not all rows give a size; the values are once, few, many and, for expanded clones, a class.

TGTGCCAGCAGCTTAGGCGCCGCCTCCTACGAGCAGTACTTC CASSLGAASYEQYF few TRBJ2-7 TRBV7-9 NA
TGCAGTGCCCCCCAGGGGGGGGCAAGTGAGCAGTTCTTC CSAPQGGASEQFF few TRBJ2-1 TRBV20-1 NA
TGTGCCAGCAGTGACAGGGATCCTAGCAATCAGCCCCAGCATTTT CASSDRDPSNQPQHF few TRBJ1-5 TRBV2 NA
TGCAGTGGCGGCGGGGGCTCCACAGATACGCAGTATTTT CSGGGGSTDTQYF few TRBJ2-3 TRBV20-1 NA
TGTGCCAGCAGCCAGCTCTATAACACCGGGGAGCTGTTTTTT CASSQLYNTGELFF many TRBJ2-2 TRBV3-1 NA
TGTGCCAGCAGCTTCTCCGCAGTCTCCTATAATTCACCCCTCCACTTT CASSFSAVSYNSPLHF many TRBJ1-6 TRBV7-9 NA
TGTGCCAGCAGCTTATATGGACAGGGTTACGAGCAGTACTTC CASSLYGQGYEQYF NA TRBJ2-7 TRBV13 TRBD1
TGTGCCTGGAGTCTGGGGGGGCCCCAAGATACGCAGTATTTT CAWSLGGPQDTQYF NA TRBJ2-3 TRBV30 NA
TGTGCCAGCAGCTTACCGAGAAAAGAGACCCAGTACTTC CASSLPRKETQYF many TRBJ2-5 TRBV7-8 NA
TGTGCCAGCAACCGACAGGGCGGCACTGAAGCTTTCTTT CASNRQGGTEAFF NA TRBJ1-1 TRBV7-2 TRBD1
TGTGCCATCAGTGAGGTCAATAGCGCTGACTCCTACGAGCAGTACTTC CAISEVNSADSYEQYF many TRBJ2-7 TRBV10-3 NA
TGTGCCAGCAGCTATAGACTAGCGGGCAATGAGCAGTTCTTC CASSYRLAGNEQFF few TRBJ2-1 TRBV13 TRBD2
TGTGCCAGCAATAGCGACGGTATGAACACTGAAGCTTTCTTT CASNSDGMNTEAFF many TRBJ1-1 TRBV9 NA
TGCGCCAGCAGATATGACAGGGGACCCTATGGCTACAACTTC CASRYDRGPYGYNF NA TRBJ1-2 TRBV5-1 TRBD1
TGCAGTGCTATGGGGACTAGCGGGGGCACCTACAATGAGCAGTTCTTC CSAMGTSGGTYNEQFF many TRBJ2-1 TRBV20-1 TRBD2
TGTGCCAGCCGCGGACTAGCGGGAGGTCTCCTCTCCTACAATGAGCAGTTCTTC CASRGLAGGLLSYNEQFF many TRBJ2-1 TRBV11-2 TRBD2
TGCAGCGTTGACTGGGACAGCTCTAGGACAGATACGCAGTATTTT CSVDWDSSRTDTQYF many TRBJ2-3 TRBV29-1 TRBD1
TGTGCCAGCAGCGTAGCCCTAGGCACTGAAGCTTTCTTT CASSVALGTEAFF many TRBJ1-1 TRBV9 NA
TGTGCCAGCAGCTCCACCGGGACGACTCGCTACGAGCAGTACTTC CASSSTGTTRYEQYF NA TRBJ2-7 TRBV7-2 NA
TGTGCCAGCAGTCTAAACTCGGAGAACACTGAAGCTTTCTTT CASSLNSENTEAFF many TRBJ1-1 TRBV6-4 NA
TGTGCCAGCAGCTTGTTAGGCTATGGCTACACCTTC CASSLLGYGYTF few TRBJ1-2 TRBV5-6 NA
TGTGCCAGCAGGGTGGGAGAGACCCAGTACTTC CASRVGETQYF few TRBJ2-5 TRBV27 NA
TGTGCCAGCAGCCCAACCCGTTCGGGACAGGTCTATGGCTACACCTTC CASSPTRSGQVYGYTF few TRBJ1-2 TRBV7-2 TRBD1
TGCGCCAGCAGCACCCCCGGGGGGGTAGCGGGGGCTTACACAGATACGCAGTATTTT CASSTPGGVAGAYTDTQYF NA TRBJ2-3 TRBV4-1 TRBD2
TGTGCCAGCACCCCGGGACTAGCGGGGGGGCCGAGCACAGATACGCAGTATTTT CASTPGLAGGPSTDTQYF few TRBJ2-3 TRBV2 TRBD2
TGTGCCAGCTCGGGACAGAATAATGAAAAACTGTTTTTT CASSGQNNEKLFF NA TRBJ1-4 TRBV6-1 TRBD1
TGTGCCAGCAGCTTAGTCCCTCAGTACTATGGCTACACCTTC CASSLVPQYYGYTF NA TRBJ1-2 TRBV11-2 NA
TGTGCCAGCAGTCCGGACAGCTCCTATAATTCACCCCTCCACTTT CASSPDSSYNSPLHF many TRBJ1-6 TRBV28 NA
TGTGCCAGCAGCGCCATTTCGGCATATGGCTACACCTTC CASSAISAYGYTF NA TRBJ1-2 TRBV5-6 NA
TGTGCCAGCAGTTTAAGCGGATTAGCCAAAAACATTCAGTACTTC CASSLSGLAKNIQYF NA TRBJ2-4 TRBV12-3/TRBV12-4 NA
TGCAGTGCCCGGGACTTCCTCGGAGATACGCAGTATTTT CSARDFLGDTQYF many TRBJ2-3 TRBV20-1 NA
TGTGCCAGCACGACAGGGCAGGGGGGATCTGAAGCTTTCTTT CASTTGQGGSEAFF NA TRBJ1-1 TRBV6-5 TRBD1
TGTGCCAGCAGCTTAGGGGGTGTGACTGAAGCTTTCTTT CASSLGGVTEAFF few TRBJ1-1 TRBV7-9 NA
TGTGCCAGCAGCCAAGATATAGAGGACAGGACCTACGAGCAGTACTTC CASSQDIEDRTYEQYF NA TRBJ2-7 TRBV14 TRBD1
TGTGCCAGCAGCCCGAGACTAGCGGGGCGCACAGATACGCAGTATTTT CASSPRLAGRTDTQYF many TRBJ2-3 TRBV7-9 TRBD2
TGTGCCAGCAGCTACGCCGGGACACGAACTAACTATGGCTACACCTTC CASSYAGTRTNYGYTF few TRBJ1-2 TRBV5-6 NA
TGTGCCAGCAGTCCGCAGGGTCGTACGCAGTATTTT CASSPQGRTQYF many TRBJ2-3 TRBV7-9 NA
TGTGCCAGCAGCTTAGCGCTGGGCGACTACACCTTC CASSLALGDYTF few TRBJ1-2 TRBV7-9 NA
TGTGCCAGCAGTGCACGGATGACAAACACCGGGGAGCTGTTTTTT CASSARMTNTGELFF few TRBJ2-2 TRBV2 NA